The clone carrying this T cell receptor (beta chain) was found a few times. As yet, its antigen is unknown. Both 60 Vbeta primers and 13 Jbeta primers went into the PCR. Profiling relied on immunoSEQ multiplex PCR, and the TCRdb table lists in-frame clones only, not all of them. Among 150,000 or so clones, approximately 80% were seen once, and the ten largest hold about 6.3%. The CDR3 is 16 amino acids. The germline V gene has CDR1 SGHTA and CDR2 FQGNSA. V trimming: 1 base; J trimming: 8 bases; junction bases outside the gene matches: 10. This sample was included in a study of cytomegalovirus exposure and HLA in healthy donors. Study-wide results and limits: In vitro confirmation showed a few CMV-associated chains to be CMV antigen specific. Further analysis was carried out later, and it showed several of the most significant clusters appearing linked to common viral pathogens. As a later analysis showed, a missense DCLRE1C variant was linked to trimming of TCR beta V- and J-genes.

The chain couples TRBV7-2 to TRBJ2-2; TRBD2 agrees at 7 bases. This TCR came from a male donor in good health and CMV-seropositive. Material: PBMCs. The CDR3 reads CASSLVGTKGGGELFF. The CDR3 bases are TGTGCCAGCAGCTTAGTTGGGACCAAGGGAGGGGGGGAGCTGTTTTTT.